Described below is a single T cell receptor beta chain sequence and its context. What it binds is unknown. The data were taken from a study of Ad26.COV2.S vaccination and SARS-CoV-2 variants. About the research overall: Donor was one of the participants in the Ad26.COV2.S arm of the COV1001 trial. Ad26.COV2.S given intramuscularly, once or twice 56 days apart.

This table comes from immunoSEQ multiplex PCR, and its TCRdb copy is limited to in-frame clones, with some not included. The sample holds about 350,000 clones; more than 85% are singletons and the top ten take approximately 5%. Points from the study as a whole: The study found higher spike-specific TCR breadth in vaccine than placebo recipients.

CDR3 length equals 15 residues. V lost 6 bases and J lost 0; bases outside the gene matches: 5. Looked up from germline, CDR1 is GTSNPN and CDR2 is SVGIG (reference sequence). Sample treatment: around 19 received Ad26.COV2.S at low or high dose, single or two shots; 5 received placebo; per-sample allocation not given. Collection of the samples took place on day 63 after the first injection of vaccine or placebo. It was an adult aged 18-55 years in Boston who was the donor. The specimen comprised peripheral blood, sampled in a trial of Ad26.COV2.S vaccine versus placebo. This chain uses TRBV30 with TRBJ2-6, with TRBD1 matching 7 bases. The sequence was collected from a person aged 18-60 years who received the Ad26.COV2.S COVID-19 vaccine or a placebo. The CDR3 reads CACNRGYSGANVLTF. CDR3 in DNA: TGTGCCTGCAACAGGGGCTACTCTGGGGCCAACGTCCTGACTTTC. The full variable domain, its missing parts supplied by reference TRBV30 and TRBJ2-6, is SQTIHQWPATLVQPVGSPLSLECTVEGTSNPNLYWYRQAAGRGLQLLFYSVGIGQISSEVPQNLSASRPQDRQFILSSKKLLLSDSGFYLCACNRGYSGANVLTFGAGSRLTVL.